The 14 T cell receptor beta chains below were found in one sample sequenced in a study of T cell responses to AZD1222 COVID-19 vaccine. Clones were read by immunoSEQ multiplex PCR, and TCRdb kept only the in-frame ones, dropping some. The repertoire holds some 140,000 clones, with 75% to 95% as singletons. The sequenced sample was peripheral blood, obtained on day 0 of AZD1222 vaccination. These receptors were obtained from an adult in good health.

CDR3 protein: CASSRTGFGETQYF. For the CDR3, the DNA is TGTGCCAGCAGTAGGACAGGGTTCGGGGAGACCCAGTACTTC. This chain connects TRBV7-3 to TRBJ2-5, with TRBD1 matching over 8 bases. Germline V lookup: CDR1 SGHTA, CDR2 FQGTGA. Trimming removed 6 bases from V and 5 bases from J; junction bases left unmatched: 8. The CDR3 consists of 14 residues.

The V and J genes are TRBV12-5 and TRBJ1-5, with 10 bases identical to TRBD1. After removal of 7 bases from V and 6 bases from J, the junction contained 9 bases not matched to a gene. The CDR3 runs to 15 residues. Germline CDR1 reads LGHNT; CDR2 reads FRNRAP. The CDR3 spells CASARAGQGGQPQHF. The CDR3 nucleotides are TGTGCTAGTGCCCGAGCTGGACAGGGGGGTCAGCCCCAGCATTTT.

CDR3 in DNA: TGTGCCAGCCTGCCGGGACTAAATCCCACAGGGGGGTTCTTC. It translates to CASLPGLNPTGGFF. This chain uses TRBV6-5 with TRBJ2-1; perhaps TRBD1 as D (8 bases). Deletions cut 8 bases from V and 15 bases from J, with 26 bases between. The CDR3 loop spans 14 amino acids. Per germline, CDR1 MNHEY and CDR2 SVGAGI.

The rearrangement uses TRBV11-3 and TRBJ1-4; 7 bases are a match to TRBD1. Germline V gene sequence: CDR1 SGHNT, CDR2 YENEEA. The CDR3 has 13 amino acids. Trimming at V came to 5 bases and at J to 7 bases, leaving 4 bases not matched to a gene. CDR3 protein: CASSPQGSEKLFF. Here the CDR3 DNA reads TGTGCCAGCAGCCCACAGGGGAGTGAAAAACTGTTTTTT. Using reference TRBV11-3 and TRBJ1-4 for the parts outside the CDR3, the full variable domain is EAGVVQSPRYKIIEKKQPVAFWCNPISGHNTLYWYLQNLGQGPELLIRYENEEAVDDSQLPKDRFSAERLKGVDSTLKIQPAELGDSAVYLCASSPQGSEKLFFGSGTQLSVL.

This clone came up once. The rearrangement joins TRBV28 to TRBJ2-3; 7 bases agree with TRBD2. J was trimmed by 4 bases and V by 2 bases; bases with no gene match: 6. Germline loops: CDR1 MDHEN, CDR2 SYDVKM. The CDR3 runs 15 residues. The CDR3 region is CASSLAGVGSDTQYF. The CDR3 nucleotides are TGTGCCAGCAGTTTAGCGGGAGTGGGGTCAGATACGCAGTATTTT.

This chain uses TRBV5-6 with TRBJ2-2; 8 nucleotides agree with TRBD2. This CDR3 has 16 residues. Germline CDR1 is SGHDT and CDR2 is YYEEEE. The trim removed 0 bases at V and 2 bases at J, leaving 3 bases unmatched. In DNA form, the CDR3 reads TGTGCCAGCAGCTTGGAGGCGGGAGGTAACACCGGGGAGCTGTTTTTT. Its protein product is CASSLEAGGNTGELFF. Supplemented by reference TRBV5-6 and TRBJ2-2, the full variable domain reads DAGVTQSPTHLIKTRGQQVTLRCSPKSGHDTVSWYQQALGQGPQFIFQYYEEEERQRGNFPDRFSGHQFPNYSSELNVNALLLGDSALYLCASSLEAGGNTGELFFGEGSRLTVL.

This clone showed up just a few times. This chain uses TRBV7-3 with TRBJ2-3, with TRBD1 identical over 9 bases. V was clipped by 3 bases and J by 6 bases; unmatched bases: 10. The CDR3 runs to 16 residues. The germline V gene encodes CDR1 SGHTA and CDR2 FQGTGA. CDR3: CASSFSGTGRSDTQYF. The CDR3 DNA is TGTGCCAGCAGCTTCTCCGGGACAGGGCGCTCGGATACGCAGTATTTT.

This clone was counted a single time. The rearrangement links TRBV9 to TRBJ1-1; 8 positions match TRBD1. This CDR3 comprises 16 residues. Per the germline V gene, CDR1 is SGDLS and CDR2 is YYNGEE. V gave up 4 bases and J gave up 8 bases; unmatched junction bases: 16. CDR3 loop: CASSPRDRPEWGEAFF. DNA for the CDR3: TGTGCCAGCAGCCCCAGGGACAGGCCTGAGTGGGGAGAAGCTTTCTTT.

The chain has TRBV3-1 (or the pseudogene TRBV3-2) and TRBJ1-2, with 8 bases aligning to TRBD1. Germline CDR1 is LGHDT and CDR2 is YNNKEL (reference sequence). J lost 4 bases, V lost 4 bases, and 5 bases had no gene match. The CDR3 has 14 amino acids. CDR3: CASSPRQGSYGYTF. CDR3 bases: TGTGCCAGCAGCCCCCGACAGGGGAGCTATGGCTACACCTTC.

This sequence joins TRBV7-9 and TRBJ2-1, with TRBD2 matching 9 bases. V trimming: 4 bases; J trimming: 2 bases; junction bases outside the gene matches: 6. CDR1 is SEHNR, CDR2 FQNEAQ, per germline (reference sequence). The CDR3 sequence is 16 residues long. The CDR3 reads CASSSQSGGTYNEQFF. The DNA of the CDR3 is TGTGCCAGCAGCTCCCAAAGCGGGGGGACCTACAATGAGCAGTTCTTC.

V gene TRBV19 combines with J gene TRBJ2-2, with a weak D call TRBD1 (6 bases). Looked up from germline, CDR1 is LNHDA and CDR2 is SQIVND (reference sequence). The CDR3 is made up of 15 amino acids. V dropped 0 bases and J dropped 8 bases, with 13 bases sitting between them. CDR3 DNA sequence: TGTGCCAGTAGTATAGACAGGGGTCTTTTTGGGGAGCTGTTTTTT. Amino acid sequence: CASSIDRGLFGELFF.

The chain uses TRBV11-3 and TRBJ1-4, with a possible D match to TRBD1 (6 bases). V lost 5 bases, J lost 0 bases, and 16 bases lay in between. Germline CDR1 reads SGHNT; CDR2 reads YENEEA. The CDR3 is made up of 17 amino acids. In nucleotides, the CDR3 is TGTGCCAGCAGCCCGACAGGTTGGGGGGCAACTAATGAAAAACTGTTTTTT. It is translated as CASSPTGWGATNEKLFF.

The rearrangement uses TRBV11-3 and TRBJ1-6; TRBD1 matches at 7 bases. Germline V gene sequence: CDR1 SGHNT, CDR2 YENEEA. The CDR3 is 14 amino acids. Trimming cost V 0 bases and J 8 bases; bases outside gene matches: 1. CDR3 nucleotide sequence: TGTGCCAGCAGCTTAGAAGGGGGCGATTCACCCCTCCACTTT. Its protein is CASSLEGGDSPLHF.

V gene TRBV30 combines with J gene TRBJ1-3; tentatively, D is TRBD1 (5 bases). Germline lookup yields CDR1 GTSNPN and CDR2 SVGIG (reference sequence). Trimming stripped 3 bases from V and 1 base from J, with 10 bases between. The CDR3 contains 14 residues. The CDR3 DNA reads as TGTGCCTGGAGCCAGGGAGGATCTGGAAACACCATATATTTT. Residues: CAWSQGGSGNTIYF.